The present T cell receptor beta chain was sequenced within a study of CD8 T cells in Susac syndrome. As concerns this clonotype: The antigen is not known.

CD8+ and CD4+ T cells from blood underwent TCR beta sequencing. Both CD4+ and CD8+ T cells were negatively isolated, and TEMRA cells underwent FACS enrichment. Trimming removed 6 bases at V and 2 bases at J, with 14 bases between. Germline-derived CDR1 and CDR2 are MNHEY and SMNVEV (reference sequence). This CDR3 contains 15 residues. With random hexamers, roughly 0.5 to 1 ug RNA was reverse transcribed. The TCR beta CDR3 was amplified by immunoSEQ multiplex PCR across 54 Vbeta, 13 Jbeta. TCRdb passed the immunoSEQ multiplex PCR reads through MiXCR, listing each CDR3 protein once. The sample lists some 120,000 distinct CDR3 sequences, approximately 94% occurring once. Study results and limitations: TCR sequencing and HLA analysis covered a relatively small number of individuals.

The sample was CD4+ T cells from PBMCs. The sequence came from a human donor with multiple sclerosis. This chain joins TRBV27 and TRBJ2-1, with TRBD2 as a possible D gene (5 bases). The CDR3 nucleotides read TGTGCCAGCAGCCCCCGGACTTCGCCCTACAATGAGCAGTTCTTC. Translating gives CASSPRTSPYNEQFF.